This entry describes one T cell receptor (beta chain). Germline V CDR1 and CDR2: SGHNT, YENEEA. Germline trimming cut 9 bases from V and 5 bases from J; bases unmatched to any gene: 10. The CDR3 runs 15 residues. Authors' processing steps: Estimation of nucleated cell counts relied on the amplification of reference gene primers. Some clones are missing from TCRdb's copy, which holds only in-frame ones; the method was immunoSEQ multiplex PCR. V, J and clone size were drawn from that table, and D and trimming were deduced from the DNA. The sample contains roughly 250,000 clones, approximately 80% of which appear only once. The data are from a study of blood T cell repertoires in COVID-19. Overall study: Acute and convalescent COVID-19 samples came from the United States, Italy and Spain. Sample material is recorded as cDNA or gDNA derived from T cells, B-cell-depleted T cells, or PBMCs.

V usage is TRBV11-3 and J usage is TRBJ2-2; 9 bases agree with TRBD1. Specimen: peripheral blood. The TCR sequence derives from a woman in her fifties or sixties with acute or convalescent COVID-19. In DNA, the CDR3 is TGTGCCAGAAGATGGGGGACAGGGTGGACCGGGGAGCTGTTTTTT. As protein: CARRWGTGWTGELFF.